This T cell receptor beta chain stems from a study of T cells in Graves' hyperthyroidism and ophthalmopathy. Broader study findings: Stable hyperthyroidism was separated from ophthalmopathy by a model based on 13 V-J features. Most clonotypes expanded in the thyroid (above 0.001) were also present in blood.

The sample holds a few counts of this clonotype. Its specificity is not known. The CDR3 covers 14 residues. V lost 4 bases, J lost 2 bases, and 15 bases lay in between. CDR1 is GTSNPN and CDR2 is SVGIG in the germline V gene (reference sequence). TCR beta CDR3 region amplification was performed from RNA transcripts. The HTBI primer set served for first-round RT-PCR of the TCR CDR3. One entry per CDR3 protein, called by TCRdb with MiXCR from the multiplex PCR reads. The repertoire has 690,000 or so distinct CDR3 sequences, 18% of them found once; the top ten carry over 15%. Participants, patients aged 18 to 65, had newly diagnosed hyperthyroidism with a duration under 2 months. The blood sample dates from first hyperthyroidism diagnosis, preceding any ophthalmopathy symptoms.

What was sequenced was blood. The sequence was collected from a woman aged 45-60 years with Graves' hyperthyroidism that later progressed to Graves' ophthalmopathy. J is TRBJ2-7 and V is TRBV30; D might be TRBD2 (6 bases). CDR3 DNA: TGTGCCTGGACCGGGAGTGCGAGGACCTACGAGCAGTACTTC. Amino acids: CAWTGSARTYEQYF.